This T cell receptor (beta chain) emerged from a study of beta chain features in type 1 diabetes. Study details: Patients shared similar age, gender and cell yields with healthy donors. Study-wide findings and caveats: Over-representation of high TCR-expressing cells was a possible consequence of cDNA sequencing. Within each of all four CD4+ subsets, Type 1 diabetes patients had TCRB CDR3s that were moderately but significantly shorter.

Germline V gene sequence: CDR1 MNHNY, CDR2 SVGAGI (reference sequence). This CDR3 has 13 residues. Between the trimmed V and J ends, which lost 0 bases and 9 bases, there was a span of 10 bases. This clone was counted only a few times. Its antigen is undetermined. Via CD45RO/CCR7/CD25/CD127/CD95/CD27, cells of the CD4+ naive, central memory, regulatory and stem cell-like memory subsets were sorted. Sequenced material consisted of expressed TCRB transcripts (all of the isolated RNA was reverse transcribed). The repertoire was sequenced with immunoSEQ multiplex PCR; TCRdb's copy has only in-frame clones and lacks some. The sample shows 250,000 to 350,000 clones, approximately 16% of them seen only once.

The clonotype comes from a man between 18 and 35 years old with type 1 diabetes. The chain employs TRBV6-6 and TRBJ2-3; weak D call: TRBD2 (6 bases). The sequencing input was naive CD4+ T cells from blood. The CDR3 sequence is CASSYSDGGTQYF. CDR3 DNA sequence: TGTGCCAGCAGTTACTCGGATGGAGGGACGCAGTATTTT.